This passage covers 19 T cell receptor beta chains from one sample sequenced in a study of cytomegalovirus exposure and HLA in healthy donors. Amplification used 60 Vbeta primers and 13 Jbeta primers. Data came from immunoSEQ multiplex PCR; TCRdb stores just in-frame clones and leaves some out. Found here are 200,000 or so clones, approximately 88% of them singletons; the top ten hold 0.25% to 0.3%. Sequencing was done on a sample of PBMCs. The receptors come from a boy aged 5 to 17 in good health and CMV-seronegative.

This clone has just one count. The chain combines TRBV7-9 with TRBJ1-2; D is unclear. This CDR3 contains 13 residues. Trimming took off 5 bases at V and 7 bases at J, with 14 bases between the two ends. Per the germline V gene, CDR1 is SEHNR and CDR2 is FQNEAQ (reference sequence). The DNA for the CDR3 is TGTGCCAGCAGCAGAACAACTTCGGGTGGCTACACCTTC. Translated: CASSRTTSGGYTF.

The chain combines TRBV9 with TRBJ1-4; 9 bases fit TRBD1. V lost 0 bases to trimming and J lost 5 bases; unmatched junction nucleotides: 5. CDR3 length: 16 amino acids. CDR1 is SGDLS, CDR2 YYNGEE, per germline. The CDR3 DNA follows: TGTGCCAGCAGCGTAGGGGGCGGACAGGGGAATGAAAAACTGTTTTTT. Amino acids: CASSVGGGQGNEKLFF.

The CDR3 nucleotides are TGTGCCACCAGCAGAGACCGGGACAGGGATGGCTACACCTTC. Encoded protein: CATSRDRDRDGYTF. The chain couples TRBV15 to TRBJ1-2, with 9 bases fitting TRBD1. This CDR3 has 14 residues. In germline, CDR1 is LNHNV, CDR2 YYDKDF (reference sequence). V lost 0 bases and J lost 6; bases outside the gene matches: 2.

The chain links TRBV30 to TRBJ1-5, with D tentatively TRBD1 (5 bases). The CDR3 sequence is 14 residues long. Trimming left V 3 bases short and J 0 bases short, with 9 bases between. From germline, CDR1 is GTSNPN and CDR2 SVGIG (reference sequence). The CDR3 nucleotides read TGTGCCTGGAGCCAGGGAATTAGCAATCAGCCCCAGCATTTT. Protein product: CAWSQGISNQPQHF.

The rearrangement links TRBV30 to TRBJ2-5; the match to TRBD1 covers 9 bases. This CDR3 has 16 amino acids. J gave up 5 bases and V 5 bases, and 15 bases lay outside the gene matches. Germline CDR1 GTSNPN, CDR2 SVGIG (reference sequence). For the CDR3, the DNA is TGTGCCTGGGCCACCCCACAGGGGGCGTGGGGTGAGACCCAGTACTTC. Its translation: CAWATPQGAWGETQYF.

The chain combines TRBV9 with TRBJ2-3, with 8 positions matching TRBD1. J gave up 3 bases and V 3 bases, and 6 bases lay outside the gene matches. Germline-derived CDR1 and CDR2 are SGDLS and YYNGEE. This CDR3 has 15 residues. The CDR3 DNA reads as TGTGCCAGCAGCGCAGGACAGGGAAGGACAGATACGCAGTATTTT. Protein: CASSAGQGRTDTQYF.

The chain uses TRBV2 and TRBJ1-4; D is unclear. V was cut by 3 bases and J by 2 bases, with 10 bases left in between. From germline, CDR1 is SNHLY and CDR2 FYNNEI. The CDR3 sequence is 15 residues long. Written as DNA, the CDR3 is TGTGCCAGCAGTGATACCCCCGGGACTAATGAAAAACTGTTTTTT. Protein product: CASSDTPGTNEKLFF.

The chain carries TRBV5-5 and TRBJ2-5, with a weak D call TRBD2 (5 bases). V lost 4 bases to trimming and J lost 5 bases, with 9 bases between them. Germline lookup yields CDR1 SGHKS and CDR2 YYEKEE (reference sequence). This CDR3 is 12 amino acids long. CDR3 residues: CASSMTGETQYF. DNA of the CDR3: TGTGCCAGCAGCATGACGGGGGAGACCCAGTACTTC.

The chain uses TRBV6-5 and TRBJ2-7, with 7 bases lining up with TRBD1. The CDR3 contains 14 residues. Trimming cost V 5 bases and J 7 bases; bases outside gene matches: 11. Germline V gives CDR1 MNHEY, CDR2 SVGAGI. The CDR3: CASSRTGKLEEQYF. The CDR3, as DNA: TGTGCCAGCAGTCGGACAGGTAAACTGGAGGAGCAGTACTTC.

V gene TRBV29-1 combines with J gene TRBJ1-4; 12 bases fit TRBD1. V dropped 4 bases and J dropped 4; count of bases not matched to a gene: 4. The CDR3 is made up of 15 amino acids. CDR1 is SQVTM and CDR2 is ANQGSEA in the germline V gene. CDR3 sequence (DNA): TGCAGCGTTGCGGGACAGGGGGCCTATAATGAAAAACTGTTTTTT. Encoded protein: CSVAGQGAYNEKLFF.

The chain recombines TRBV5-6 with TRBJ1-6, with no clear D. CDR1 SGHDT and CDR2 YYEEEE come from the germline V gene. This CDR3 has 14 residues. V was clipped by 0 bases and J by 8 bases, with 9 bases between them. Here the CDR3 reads CASSLVQVDSPLHF. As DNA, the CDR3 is TGTGCCAGCAGCTTGGTCCAGGTTGATTCACCCCTCCACTTT.

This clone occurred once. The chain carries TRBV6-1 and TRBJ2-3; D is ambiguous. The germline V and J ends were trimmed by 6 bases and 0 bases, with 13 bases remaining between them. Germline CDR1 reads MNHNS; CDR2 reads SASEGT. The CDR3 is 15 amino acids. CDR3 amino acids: CASRTLRASTDTQYF. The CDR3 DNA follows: TGTGCCAGCAGGACACTTAGAGCTAGCACAGATACGCAGTATTTT.

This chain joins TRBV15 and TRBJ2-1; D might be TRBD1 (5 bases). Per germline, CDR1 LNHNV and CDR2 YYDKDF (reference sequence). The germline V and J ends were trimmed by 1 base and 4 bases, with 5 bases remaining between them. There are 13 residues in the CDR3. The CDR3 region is CATSRGQYNEQFF. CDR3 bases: TGTGCCACCAGCAGAGGACAGTACAATGAGCAGTTCTTC.

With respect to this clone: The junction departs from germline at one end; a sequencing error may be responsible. CDR3 protein: CASSLTGTTAPLHF. CDR3 coding DNA: TGTGCCAGCAGCTTAACCGGGACTACGGCCCCCCTGCACTTC. The rearrangement uses TRBV7-3 and TRBJ2-7; TRBD2 aligns across 7 bases. Looked up from germline, CDR1 is SGHTA and CDR2 is FQGTGA. The CDR3 totals 14 residues.

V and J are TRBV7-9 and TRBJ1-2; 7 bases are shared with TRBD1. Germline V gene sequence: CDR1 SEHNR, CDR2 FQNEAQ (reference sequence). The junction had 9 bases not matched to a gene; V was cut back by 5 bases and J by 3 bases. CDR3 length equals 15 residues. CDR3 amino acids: CASSPPQGVDYGYTF. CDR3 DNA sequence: TGTGCCAGCAGCCCCCCTCAGGGGGTCGACTATGGCTACACCTTC. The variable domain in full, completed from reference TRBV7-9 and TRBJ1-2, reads DTGVSQNPRHKITKRGQNVTFRCDPISEHNRLYWYRQTLGQGPEFLTYFQNEAQLEKSRLLSDRFSAERPKGSFSTLEIQRTEQGDSAMYLCASSPPQGVDYGYTFGSGTRLTVV.

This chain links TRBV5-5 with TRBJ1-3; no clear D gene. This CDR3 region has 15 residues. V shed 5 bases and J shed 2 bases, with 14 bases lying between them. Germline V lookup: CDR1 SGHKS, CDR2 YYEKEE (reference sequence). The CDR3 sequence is CASRPGPVAGNTIYF. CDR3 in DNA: TGTGCCAGCAGACCAGGCCCCGTAGCTGGAAACACCATATATTTT.

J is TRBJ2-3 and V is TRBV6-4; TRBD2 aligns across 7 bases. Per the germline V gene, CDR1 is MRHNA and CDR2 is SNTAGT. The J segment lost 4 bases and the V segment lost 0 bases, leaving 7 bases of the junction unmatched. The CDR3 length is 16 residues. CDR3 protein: CASSDSTGSGADTQYF. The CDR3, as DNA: TGTGCCAGCAGTGACTCGACCGGCAGCGGGGCAGATACGCAGTATTTT.

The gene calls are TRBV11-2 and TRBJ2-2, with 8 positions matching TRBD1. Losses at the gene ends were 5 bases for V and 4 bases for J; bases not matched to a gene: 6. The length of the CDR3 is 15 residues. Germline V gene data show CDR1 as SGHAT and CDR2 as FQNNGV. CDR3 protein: CASSLRGHGTGELFF. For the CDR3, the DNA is TGTGCCAGCAGCCTCAGGGGGCATGGCACCGGGGAGCTGTTTTTT. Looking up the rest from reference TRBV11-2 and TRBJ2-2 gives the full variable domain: EAGVAQSPRYKIIEKRQSVAFWCNPISGHATLYWYQQILGQGPKLLIQFQNNGVVDDSQLPKDRFSAERLKGVDSTLKIQPAKLEDSAVYLCASSLRGHGTGELFFGEGSRLTVL.

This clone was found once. The chain's CDR3 is CASSLRTGLTDTQYF. CDR3 in DNA: TGTGCCAGCAGCCTACGGACAGGGTTAACGGATACGCAGTATTTT. This chain uses TRBV7-2 with TRBJ2-3; 8 nucleotides agree with TRBD1. J was trimmed by 6 bases and V by 5 bases; bases with no gene match: 10. Germline V gene data show CDR1 as SGHTA and CDR2 as FQGNSA. The CDR3 loop spans 15 amino acids.